This record covers a single T cell receptor beta chain. The data were obtained in a study of blood T cell repertoires in COVID-19. Study in general: Nucleic acid was either cDNA or gDNA, and it came from T cells, B-cell-depleted T cells, or PBMCs.

Authors' processing steps: From reference gene primer amplification, estimates of nucleated cell counts were derived. Profiling relied on immunoSEQ multiplex PCR, and the TCRdb table lists in-frame clones only, not all of them. The V and J calls and the clone size are those of that table, but D and trimming were determined from the DNA. This sample carries around 80,000 clones, about three quarters of them seen once, and the ten largest clones take approximately 5.7%. The germline V gene has CDR1 SGHTA and CDR2 FQGNSA. This CDR3 region has 17 residues. The V segment lost 8 bases and the J segment 0 bases; nucleotides outside the gene matches: 14.

The sample consisted of peripheral blood. The TCR comes from a man aged 50 to 59 with active or convalescent COVID-19. The chain has TRBV7-2 and TRBJ1-1; 8 bases agree with TRBD1. The CDR3 reads CASVKWTRGLMNTEAFF. In nucleotides, the CDR3 is TGTGCCAGCGTCAAGTGGACCAGGGGGCTCATGAACACTGAAGCTTTCTTT.